This TCR beta chain was obtained from a study of CD8+ T cells in alopecia areata (dated by TCRdb to the late 2010s). Background for the entire study: The treated patients took part in an open-label pilot trial in which moderate-to-severe alopecia areata was treated with oral tofacitinib at 5 to 10 mg twice daily. RNA came from the PAXgene miRNA kit for fixed scalp, the miRNeasy kit for PBMCs, and the RNeasy kit for mouse skin. The study used high-throughput TCRbeta sequencing to examine T cell clonal expansion in alopecia areata, in both the C3H/HeJ mouse model and human patients. The SALT score, which quantifies the percentage of affected scalp surface area, was used to measure disease severity in treated patients. Tofacitinib was given for 6 to 18 months, followed by 6 months of follow-up off drug to assess delayed response and recurrence. Amplification of TCRbeta CDR3 regions was done by immunoSEQ multiplex PCR using 35 Vbeta forward primers and 13 Jbeta reverse primers. Human TCRbeta sequencing covered scalp tissue and sorted CD4+ and CD8+ peripheral blood T cells from patchy and totalis/universalis alopecia areata patients and healthy controls. Scalp clonality was compared across normal scalp (n=4), patchy alopecia areata scalp (n=8), and alopecia totalis/universalis scalp (n=8). Biopsies were taken from tofacitinib-treated patients at baseline and at 4 and 24 weeks of treatment, and a later scalp biopsy was taken in several of the tofacitinib-treated patients.

The study at large found these results: Higher clonality and more expanded CD8+ clones were observed in lesional scalp than in normal scalp, particularly in alopecia totalis/universalis, a finding suggestive of antigenic drive. Tofacitinib significantly lowered scalp clonality and the number of expanded CD8+ clones among the top 100 scalp clones. Many expanded lesional clones persisted in scalp and blood during tofacitinib treatment, which may partly explain relapse after stopping treatment. Because the treated cohort was small and had only one nonresponder, larger studies are needed to examine links between baseline CD8+ expansion and response. Unlike mouse skin, where gammadelta T cells dominate, normal human skin contains resident alphabeta T cells that get sequenced too, which complicates analysis of the scalp TCR repertoire. Compared with mice, TCR sequences shared between patients were less clear, possibly partly because of HLA diversity across the patient population.

The CDR3, from cysteine to phenylalanine, totals 16 residues. Of all the DNA, just the CDR3 is kept, 48 bases in frame from base 1. Deletion took 1 base off V and 2 bases off J, with a span of 12 bases between the germline ends. The CDR1 and CDR2 encoded by the germline V gene are SGHTA and FQGNSA. As regards this clone: This receptor's antigen is unknown. Base qualities are not at hand, and no much larger clone is one base apart.

Reading the label with the study, this specimen's treatment or condition is: oral pan-JAK inhibitor, 5-10 mg twice daily. Lesional scalp punch biopsies and peripheral blood were obtained from alopecia areata patients. Human scalp biopsies were fixed immediately in PAXgene tissue containers. Libraries were prepared through the immunoSEQ multiplex PCR assay. RNA was extracted from all samples and reverse transcribed into cDNA, which served as template for TCR sequencing. SuperScript III was used to make first-strand cDNA, primed with a 2:1 mix of oligo-dT and random hexamers. A synthetic immune receptor repertoire was used to gauge amplification bias, and whatever bias remained was removed computationally. The authors processed their data as follows. Raw reads were preprocessed to remove errors, and CDR3 was defined by IMGT conventions from the conserved cysteine to phenylalanine. To get clonality, Shannon entropy was normalized by log2 of the number of productive unique TCRs and the result was subtracted from 1. Scalp TCRbeta sequences were cross-referenced with sorted blood CD4 and CD8 repertoires so that the CD4 or CD8 identity of scalp clones could be inferred. TCRdb obtained this table from immuneACCESS and retained in-frame rearrangements with V and J assigned. These tables miss some clones; where compared with another copy, unresolved V genes account for less than half of the shortfall, and the remainder is unexplained. D and trimming were read from the DNA, whereas the V and J calls and clone size are those reported in that table. The sample has several thousand clones on record, around three fifths of them singletons. Approximately 8.6% of the sample is taken by the ten largest.

This TCR was sampled from a human donor with alopecia areata. This chain is built from TRBV7-2 and TRBJ1-5; the D gene lacks a confident call. This specimen consisted of skin, obtained at approximately week 34, from a patient treated with tofacitinib. The DNA reads TGTGCCAGCAGCTTAGGCGACGGGGTAGGCAATCAGCCCCAGCATTTT. Its coded protein is CASSLGDGVGNQPQHF. The CDR3 plus the reference TRBV7-2 and TRBJ1-5 genes for the other parts give the full variable domain: GAGVSQSPSNKVTEKGKDVELRCDPISGHTALYWYRQSLGQGLEFLIYFQGNSAPDKSGLPSDRFSAERTGGSVSTLTIQRTQQEDSAVYLCASSLGDGVGNQPQHFGDGTRLSIL.